These 17 T cell receptor beta chains were all obtained from the same sample, sequenced in a study of Ad26.COV2.S vaccination and SARS-CoV-2 variants (dated by TCRdb to the early 2020s). The treatment or condition label corresponds to: over 15 received Ad26.COV2.S at low or high dose, single or two shots; about 5 received placebo; per-sample allocation not given. Repertoires of vaccine and placebo recipients were sequenced from samples collected on day 63 after the first injection. The library came from the immunoSEQ multiplex PCR assay. TCRdb's version of the immuneACCESS table is confined to in-frame rearrangements and falls short of the full clone set. An unresolved V gene accounts for under half of the shortfall where checked; the remainder is of unknown origin. This sample holds hundreds of thousands of clones; roughly 90% were observed only once. The ten biggest clones cover approximately 1.5% of the sample.

The input for sequencing was peripheral blood, taken in a trial of Ad26.COV2.S vaccine versus placebo. The receptors were sampled from a person aged 18-60 years who received the Ad26.COV2.S COVID-19 vaccine or a placebo.

This chain links TRBV5-5 with TRBJ1-2; TRBD1 is a possible D gene (6 bases). V lost 2 bases, J lost 7 bases, and 12 bases lay in between. Germline assignment: CDR1 SGHKS and CDR2 YYEKEE (reference sequence). The CDR3 contains 13 residues. The CDR3 DNA follows: TGTGCCAGCAGCTTTTTGGGGGCTGGTGGCTACACCTTC. Translation: CASSFLGAGGYTF.

This sequence joins TRBV2 and TRBJ1-1, with 11 bases lining up with TRBD1. The CDR3 sequence is 15 residues long. The J segment lost 4 bases and the V segment lost 2 bases, leaving 3 bases of the junction unmatched. CDR1 and CDR2 from the germline V gene are SNHLY and FYNNEI. The CDR3 nucleotides read TGTGCCAGCAGTGAATATGGGACAGGGGGCACTGAAGCTTTCTTT. As protein: CASSEYGTGGTEAFF.

This clone appeared a few times. The J gene is TRBJ2-5, the V gene TRBV21-1; no DNA check was done on the table's D call, TRBD1. TRBV21-1 is an annotated pseudogene. The CDR3 is 14 amino acids. The CDR3 sequence: CASSEIGGQETQYF. Here the CDR3 DNA reads TGTGCCAGCAGCGAAATAGGGGGCCAAGAGACCCAGTACTTC.

V gene TRBV18 combines with J gene TRBJ1-1; possibly TRBD1 for D (5 bases). The CDR3 has 16 residues. Germline CDR1 is KGHSH and CDR2 is LQKENI. The V end was cut by 4 bases, the J end by 6 bases, with 21 bases between. Here the CDR3 reads CASSRGGTGPSAEAFF. In DNA, the CDR3 is TGTGCCAGCTCACGGGGGGGAACAGGTCCCTCGGCTGAAGCTTTCTTT.

V usage is TRBV15 and J usage is TRBJ1-5, with 7 positions matching TRBD1. V shed 5 bases, J shed 4 bases, and the junction held 5 bases outside the gene matches. Germline CDR1 and CDR2: LNHNV and YYDKDF (reference sequence). CDR3 size: 14 residues. The CDR3 spells CATSRGQHNQPQHF. Here the CDR3 DNA reads TGTGCCACCAGCCGGGGACAGCATAATCAGCCCCAGCATTTT.

CDR3 in amino acids: CASSLSFAWPASEQYF. The CDR3 coding sequence is TGCGCCAGCAGCTTGAGCTTCGCCTGGCCGGCGTCAGAGCAGTACTTC. The V and J genes are TRBV5-1 and TRBJ2-7, with unresolved D. There are 16 residues in the CDR3. Trimming took 1 base from V and 7 from J, leaving 21 bases between them. CDR1 is SGHRS, CDR2 YFSETQ, per germline.

This clone came up once. The chain joins TRBV7-9 to TRBJ2-1, with 10 nucleotides matching TRBD2. Germline V gene data show CDR1 as SEHNR and CDR2 as FQNEAQ (reference sequence). V shed 3 bases and J 0 bases; nucleotides not matched to a gene: 8. There are 18 residues in the CDR3. The CDR3 reads CASSFAGLALSSYNEQFF. The CDR3 nucleotides are TGTGCCAGCAGCTTTGCGGGACTAGCGTTGAGCTCCTACAATGAGCAGTTCTTC.

CDR3 residues: CASKGGLAVYEQYF. The CDR3 nucleotides read TGTGCCAGCAAGGGGGGACTAGCGGTCTACGAGCAGTACTTC. The V call is TRBV6-5, the J call TRBJ2-7; the match to TRBD2 covers 11 bases. Losses at the gene ends were 7 bases for V and 3 bases for J; bases not matched to a gene: 5. In germline, CDR1 is MNHEY, CDR2 SVGAGI. The CDR3 loop spans 14 amino acids.

The chain has TRBV11-2 and TRBJ1-2, with D perhaps matching TRBD1 (5 bases). The CDR3 has 12 amino acids. Germline V gene lookup returns CDR1 SGHAT and CDR2 FQNNGV. The germline V and J ends were trimmed by 11 bases and 4 bases, with 14 bases remaining between them. The CDR3 coding sequence is TGTGCCGCATTTTCCGGGGGCTATGGCTACACCTTC. Protein: CAAFSGGYGYTF.

This sequence joins TRBV9 and TRBJ2-1; no firm D call. Trimming left V 0 bases short and J 4 bases short, with 5 bases between. The CDR3 is made up of 13 amino acids. Looked up from germline, CDR1 is SGDLS and CDR2 is YYNGEE. The CDR3, as DNA: TGTGCCAGCAGCGTAGTGGAATACAATGAGCAGTTCTTC. Translated, it gives CASSVVEYNEQFF.

The chain recombines TRBV5-1 with TRBJ2-2; the D gene is possibly TRBD1 (6 bases). Germline V lookup: CDR1 SGHRS, CDR2 YFSETQ. The V end lost 0 bases, the J end lost 7 bases, and 10 bases lay between the germline ends. The CDR3 runs 14 residues. The CDR3 DNA follows: TGCGCCAGCAGCTTGGGGACAGCCAACGGGGAGCTGTTTTTT. Protein sequence: CASSLGTANGELFF. The full variable domain, in which reference TRBV5-1 and TRBJ2-2 provide the parts outside the CDR3, is KAGVTQTPRYLIKTRGQQVTLSCSPISGHRSVSWYQQTPGQGLQFLFEYFSETQRNKGNFPGRFSGRQFSNSRSEMNVSTLELGDSALYLCASSLGTANGELFFGEGSRLTVL.

V usage is TRBV7-3 and J usage is TRBJ2-7, with D possibly being TRBD1 or TRBD2 (5 bases each). V was pared by 5 bases and J by 0 bases, with 14 bases between. This CDR3 has 15 amino acids. CDR1 is SGHTA, CDR2 FQGTGA, per germline. CDR3 in DNA: TGTGCCAGCAGCCCTACCGGGACGTCCTCCTACGAGCAGTACTTC. Its translation: CASSPTGTSSYEQYF.

The chain joins TRBV5-1 to TRBJ1-6; D is unclear. CDR3 length: 15 residues. V lost 0 bases, J lost 9 bases, and 13 bases lay in between. The germline V gene encodes CDR1 SGHRS and CDR2 YFSETQ. The CDR3 is CASSLENIAGSPLHF. CDR3 DNA: TGCGCCAGCAGCTTGGAAAACATCGCGGGTTCACCCCTCCACTTT.

This clone appeared once. This chain joins TRBV4-2 and TRBJ2-3; 8 bases agree with TRBD1. CDR1 is LGHNA and CDR2 is YNFKEQ in the germline V gene. CDR3 length: 16 amino acids. Losses at the gene ends were 1 base for V and 7 bases for J; bases not matched to a gene: 10. CDR3 protein: CASSQGGPGQAYTQYF. CDR3 nucleotide sequence: TGTGCCAGCAGCCAAGGCGGTCCGGGACAGGCATATACGCAGTATTTT.

The chain recombines TRBV30 with TRBJ1-1; no firm D call. The CDR3 loop spans 13 amino acids. V was pared by 4 bases and J by 2 bases, with 11 bases between. CDR1 and CDR2 from the germline V gene are GTSNPN and SVGIG (reference sequence). CDR3 bases: TGTGCCTGGAAACTGACAAAAAACACTGAAGCTTTCTTT. It yields the protein CAWKLTKNTEAFF.

V gene TRBV4-3 combines with J gene TRBJ1-5; D is unclear. V lost 0 bases and J 5 bases, leaving 5 bases between the germline ends. The CDR3 length is 13 residues. Germline CDR1 LGHNA, CDR2 YSLEER. The DNA of the CDR3 is TGCGCCAGCAGCCAAGAGGTGGATCAGCCCCAGCATTTT. It specifies CASSQEVDQPQHF.

This rearrangement joins TRBV19 to TRBJ2-7, with 10 positions matching TRBD1. Germline V gene sequence: CDR1 LNHDA, CDR2 SQIVND (reference sequence). The CDR3 runs 17 residues. J was trimmed by 5 bases and V by 0 bases; bases with no gene match: 10. DNA of the CDR3: TGTGCCAGTAGTATAGAGCCTCCGGGACAGGGGACCCACGAGCAGTACTTC. It is translated as CASSIEPPGQGTHEQYF.